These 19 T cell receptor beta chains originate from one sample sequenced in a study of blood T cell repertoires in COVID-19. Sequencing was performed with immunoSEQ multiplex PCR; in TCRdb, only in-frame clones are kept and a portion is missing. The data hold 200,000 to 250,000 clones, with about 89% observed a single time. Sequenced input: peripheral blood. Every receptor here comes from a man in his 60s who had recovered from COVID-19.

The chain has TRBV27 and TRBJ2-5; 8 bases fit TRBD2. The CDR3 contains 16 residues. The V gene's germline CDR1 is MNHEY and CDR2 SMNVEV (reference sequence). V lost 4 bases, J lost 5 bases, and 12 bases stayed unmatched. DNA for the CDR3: TGTGCCAGCAGTTCCCCGGGAGGGTCTCGGTGGGAGACCCAGTACTTC. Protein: CASSSPGGSRWETQYF.

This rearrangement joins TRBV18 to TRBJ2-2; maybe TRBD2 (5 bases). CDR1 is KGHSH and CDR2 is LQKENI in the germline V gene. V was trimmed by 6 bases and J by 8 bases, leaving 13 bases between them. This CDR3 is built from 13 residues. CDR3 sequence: CASSQDSVGELFF. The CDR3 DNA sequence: TGTGCCAGCTCGCAGGACTCGGTAGGGGAGCTGTTTTTT.

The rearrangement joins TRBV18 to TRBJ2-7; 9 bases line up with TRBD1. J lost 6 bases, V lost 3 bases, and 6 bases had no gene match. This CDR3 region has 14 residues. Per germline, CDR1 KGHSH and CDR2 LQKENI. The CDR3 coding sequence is TGTGCCAGCTCACCGCAAACAGGGGGCAGCGAGCAGTACTTC. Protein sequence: CASSPQTGGSEQYF.

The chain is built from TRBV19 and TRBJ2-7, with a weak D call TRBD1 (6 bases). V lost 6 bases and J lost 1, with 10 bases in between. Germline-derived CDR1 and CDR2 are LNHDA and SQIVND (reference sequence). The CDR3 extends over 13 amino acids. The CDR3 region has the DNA TGTGCCAGTAGGGGGCAGGGGTCCTACGAGCAGTACTTC. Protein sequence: CASRGQGSYEQYF.

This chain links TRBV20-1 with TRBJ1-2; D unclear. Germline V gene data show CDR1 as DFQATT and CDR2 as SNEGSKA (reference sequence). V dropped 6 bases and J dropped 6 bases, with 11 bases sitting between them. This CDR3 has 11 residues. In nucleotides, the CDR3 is TGCAGTGCCGAAGTAGAGAATGGCTACACCTTC. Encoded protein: CSAEVENGYTF.

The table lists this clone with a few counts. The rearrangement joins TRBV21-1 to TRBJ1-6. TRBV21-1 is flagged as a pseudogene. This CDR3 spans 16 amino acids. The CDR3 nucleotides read TGTGCCAGCAGCAAAGATGGTGTAGAGGGTAATTCACCCCTCCACTTT. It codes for CASSKDGVEGNSPLHF.

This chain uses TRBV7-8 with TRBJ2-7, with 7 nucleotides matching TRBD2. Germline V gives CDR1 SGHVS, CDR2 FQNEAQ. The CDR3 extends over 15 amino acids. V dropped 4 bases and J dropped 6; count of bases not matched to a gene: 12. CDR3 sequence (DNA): TGTGCCAGCAGCTCTACTCGAGCGGGGAGGCTCGAGCAGTACTTC. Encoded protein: CASSSTRAGRLEQYF.

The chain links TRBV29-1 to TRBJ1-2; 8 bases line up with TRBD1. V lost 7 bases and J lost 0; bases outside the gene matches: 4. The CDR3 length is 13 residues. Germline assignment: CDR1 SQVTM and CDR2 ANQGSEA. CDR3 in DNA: TGCAGCGCCCTGGACAGGGCTAACTATGGCTACACCTTC. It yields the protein CSALDRANYGYTF.

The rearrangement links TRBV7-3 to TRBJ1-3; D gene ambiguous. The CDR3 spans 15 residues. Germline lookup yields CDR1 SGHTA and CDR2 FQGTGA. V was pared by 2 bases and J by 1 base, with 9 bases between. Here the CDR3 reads CASSLSGTSGNTIYF. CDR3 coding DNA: TGTGCCAGCAGCTTATCGGGTACTTCTGGAAACACCATATATTTT. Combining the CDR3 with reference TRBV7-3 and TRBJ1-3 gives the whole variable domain GAGVSQTPSNKVTEKGKYVELRCDPISGHTALYWYRQSLGQGPEFLIYFQGTGAADDSGLPNDRFFAVRPEGSVSTLKIQRTERGDSAVYLCASSLSGTSGNTIYFGEGSWLTVV.

CDR3 in amino acids: CSVEEGPEPYEQYF. The CDR3 DNA follows: TGCAGCGTTGAAGAGGGCCCAGAGCCCTACGAGCAGTACTTC. The chain combines TRBV29-1 with TRBJ2-7; D not resolved. The germline gives CDR1 SQVTM, CDR2 ANQGSEA. Trimming removed 0 bases at V and 2 bases at J, with 11 bases between. The CDR3 extends over 14 amino acids.

CDR3 sequence (DNA): TGTGCCAGCAGACGGCAGGGGTTGAACACTGAAGCTTTCTTT. Residues: CASRRQGLNTEAFF. The rearrangement joins TRBV6-5 to TRBJ1-1; D perhaps matches TRBD1 (6 bases). V lost 6 bases to trimming and J lost 0 bases, with 11 bases between them. The CDR3 sequence is 14 residues long. Looked up from germline, CDR1 is MNHEY and CDR2 is SVGAGI.

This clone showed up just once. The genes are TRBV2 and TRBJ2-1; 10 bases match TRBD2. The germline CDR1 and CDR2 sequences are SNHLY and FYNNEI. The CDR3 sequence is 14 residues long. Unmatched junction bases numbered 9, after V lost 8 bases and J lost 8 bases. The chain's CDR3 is CASLNLAGVDEQFF. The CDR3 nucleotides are TGTGCCAGCCTAAACCTAGCGGGAGTCGATGAGCAGTTCTTC.

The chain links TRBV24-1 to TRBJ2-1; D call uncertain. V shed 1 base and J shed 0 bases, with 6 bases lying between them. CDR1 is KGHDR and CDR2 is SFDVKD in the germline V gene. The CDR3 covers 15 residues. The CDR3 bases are TGTGCCACCAGTGATTTCGGTAGCTCCTACAATGAGCAGTTCTTC. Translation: CATSDFGSSYNEQFF.

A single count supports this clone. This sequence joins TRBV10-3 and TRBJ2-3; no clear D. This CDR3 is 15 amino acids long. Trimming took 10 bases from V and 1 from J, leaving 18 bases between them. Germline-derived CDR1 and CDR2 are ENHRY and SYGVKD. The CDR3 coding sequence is TGTGCCAACCGAGCGACTCCCTCGGGCACAGATACGCAGTATTTT. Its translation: CANRATPSGTDTQYF.

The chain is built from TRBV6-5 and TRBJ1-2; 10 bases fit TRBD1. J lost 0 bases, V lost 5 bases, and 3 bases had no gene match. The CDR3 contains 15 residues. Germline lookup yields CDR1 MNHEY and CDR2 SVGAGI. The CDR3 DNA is TGTGCCAGCAGTACGGACAGGGGGTCTAACTATGGCTACACCTTC. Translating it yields CASSTDRGSNYGYTF.

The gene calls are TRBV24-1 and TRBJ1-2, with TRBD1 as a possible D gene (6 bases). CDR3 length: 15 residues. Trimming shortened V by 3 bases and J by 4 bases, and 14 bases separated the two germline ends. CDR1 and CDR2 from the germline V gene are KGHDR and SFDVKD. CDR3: CATSDGGRGSYGYTF. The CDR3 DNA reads TGTGCCACCAGTGATGGTGGCAGGGGTAGCTATGGCTACACCTTC.

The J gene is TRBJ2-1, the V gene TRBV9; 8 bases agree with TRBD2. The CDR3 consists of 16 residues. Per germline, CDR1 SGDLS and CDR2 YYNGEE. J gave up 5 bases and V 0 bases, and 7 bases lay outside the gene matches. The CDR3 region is CASSVAGGRIDNEQFF. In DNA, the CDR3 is TGTGCCAGCAGCGTAGCGGGCGGGAGGATTGACAATGAGCAGTTCTTC.

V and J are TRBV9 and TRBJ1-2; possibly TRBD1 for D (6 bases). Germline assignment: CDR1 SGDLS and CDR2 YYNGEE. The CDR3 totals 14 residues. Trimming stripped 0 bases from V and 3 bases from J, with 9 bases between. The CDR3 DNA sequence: TGTGCCAGCAGCGTAGGCTGGACAGACTATGGCTACACCTTC. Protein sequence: CASSVGWTDYGYTF.

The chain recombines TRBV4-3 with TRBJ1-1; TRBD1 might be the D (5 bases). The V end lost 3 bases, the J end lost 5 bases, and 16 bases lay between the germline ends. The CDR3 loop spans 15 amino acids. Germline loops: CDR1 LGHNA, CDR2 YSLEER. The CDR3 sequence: CASSQDGRGGTEAFF. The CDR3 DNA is TGCGCCAGCAGCCAGGACGGGAGGGGAGGTACTGAAGCTTTCTTT.